Listed here is a single T cell receptor (beta chain). TCRdb's table, derived via immunoSEQ multiplex PCR, lists solely in-frame clones and lacks some. This table has about 89,000 clones, about 80% appearing once. This sample is drawn from a study of blood T cell repertoires in COVID-19. Study-level information: Acute-phase and convalescent COVID-19 samples originated in the United States, Italy and Spain.

The CDR3 extends over 12 amino acids. Trimming pared 5 bases from V and 5 bases from J, leaving 9 bases between. This sequence originates from a man aged 65-85 years with acute or convalescent COVID-19. The sequencing input was peripheral blood. The V call is TRBV12-3 or TRBV12-4, the J call TRBJ1-2, with D possibly TRBD1 on 6 matching bases. CDR3 sequence: CASSITGYGYTF. The CDR3, as DNA: TGTGCCAGCAGTATTACAGGGTATGGCTACACCTTC.